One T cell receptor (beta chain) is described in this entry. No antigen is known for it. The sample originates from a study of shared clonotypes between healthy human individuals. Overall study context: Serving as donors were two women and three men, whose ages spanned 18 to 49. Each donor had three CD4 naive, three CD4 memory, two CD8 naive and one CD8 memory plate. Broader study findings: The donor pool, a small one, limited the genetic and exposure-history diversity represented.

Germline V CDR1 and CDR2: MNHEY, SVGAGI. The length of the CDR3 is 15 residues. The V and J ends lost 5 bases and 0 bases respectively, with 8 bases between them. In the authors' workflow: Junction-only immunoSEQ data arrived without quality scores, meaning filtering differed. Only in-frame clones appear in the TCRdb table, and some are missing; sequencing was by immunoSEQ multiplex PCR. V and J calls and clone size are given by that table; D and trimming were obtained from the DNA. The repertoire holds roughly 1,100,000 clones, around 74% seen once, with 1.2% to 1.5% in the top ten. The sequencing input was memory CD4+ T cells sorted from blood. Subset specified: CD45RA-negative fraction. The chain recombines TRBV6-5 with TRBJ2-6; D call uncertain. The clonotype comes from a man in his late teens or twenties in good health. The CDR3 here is CASSAQSSGANVLTF. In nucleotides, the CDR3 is TGTGCCAGCAGTGCGCAGTCCTCTGGGGCCAACGTCCTGACTTTC.